The clone carrying this TCR beta chain was found many times. Its target is unknown. The data belong to a study of CD8+CD57+ T cells in acquired aplastic anemia. Study background: Recorded DNA amounts for sorted CD4+ and CD8+ cells had an average of 3.2 ug. Whole-study findings and limits: Both patients and controls carried the same twenty-nine CD8+ CDR3 sequences. Patients and controls had CD8+ Simpson's diversity values that were not significantly distinct.

V lost 2 bases and J 5 bases, leaving 11 bases between the germline ends. CDR3 length equals 14 residues. Germline CDR1 MNHEY, CDR2 SVGAGI. It was genomic DNA that served as the template for profiling TCR beta VDJ and CDR3. In TCRdb, the reads were re-called with MiXCR into one record per CDR3 protein. Among a few hundred thousand distinct CDR3 sequences listed, approximately 57% were seen once. This sequence originates from a human donor with severe aplastic anemia or a healthy control (not recorded which). The source material was sorted CD4+, CD8+, or CD8+CD57+ T cells (not recorded which) from PBMCs. The rearrangement joins TRBV6-5 to TRBJ2-3; no reliable D call. The CDR3 coding sequence is TGTGCCAGCAGTTACGAGAAGGGCATAGATACGCAGTATTTT. Translated: CASSYEKGIDTQYF.